This entry is about one T cell receptor (beta chain). Its antigen is not yet known. It has no much larger one-base neighbor in the sample; base qualities were not kept. The immunoSEQ Assay, a bias-controlled multiplex PCR, was used to amplify TCRbeta CDR3 regions from genomic DNA. Per the source publication's procedure: Nucleated cell counts per sample were estimated from amplification of reference gene primers within the assay. To quantify the absolute abundance of each unique TCRbeta CDR3 rearrangement, sequence reads were collapsed and filtered. For each sample, productive Simpson clonality was calculated as the square root of Simpson's diversity index over productive rearrangements. TCRdb's version of the immuneACCESS table is confined to in-frame rearrangements and falls short of the full clone set. An unresolved V gene accounts for under half of the shortfall where checked; the remainder is of unknown origin. D and trimming were read from the DNA, whereas the V and J calls and clone size are those reported in that table. This sample gives fewer than 400,000 clones in total; 85% to 90% of them show up just once. The ten largest clones add up to 3.5% to 5% of the sample.

The data stem from a study of blood T cell repertoires in COVID-19 (TCRdb year 2020). About the study as a whole: The collaborator samples originated in the United States, Italy and Spain and spanned the acute and convalescent phases of COVID-19. The prospective study material was composed of cDNA or gDNA derived from T cells, B-cell-depleted T cells, or PBMCs. Subjects who had been exposed to COVID-19, were actively infected with it, or had recovered from it provided the deeply sampled blood TCRbeta repertoires that made up the dataset. The repertoires were released in a freely available public database meant as a resource for research on the immune response to SARS-CoV-2. The samples were drawn from the first 160 participants of the ongoing ImmuneRACE study and from roughly 1,300 subjects provided by 6 global collaborators. The sample metadata nearly always contained a de-identified subject ID, COVID-19 status, age in years and sex. HLA class I and class II types, where available, came from metadata supplied by the sample provider rather than from assay-based typing.

Participants in the prospective study were aged roughly 18 to 95 years, lived in under 30 United States geographic areas, and enrolled through a virtual design. In the prospective study, cohorts were assigned on the basis of participant-reported clinical history obtained from a screening survey and a study questionnaire. ImmuneRACE Cohort 3 recovered participants were defined by two consecutive negative NP/OP PCR tests, healthcare professional clearance, or symptom resolution. Mobile phlebotomists in the prospective study collected whole blood, serum and a nasopharyngeal or oropharyngeal swab from every participant. Participants in the prospective study had the option to provide additional blood draws and questionnaires over a roughly 2-month period. Blood samples from the prospective study were shipped frozen or at room temperature prior to DNA extraction. Findings and caveats that apply to the study as a whole: The quantity of clinical and demographic metadata differed by source and by participant and was supplied without curation.

Its CDR3 holds 15 amino acids, cysteine through phenylalanine. Just the 45-base CDR3 DNA is kept, in frame starting at base 1. Relative to germline, V is 3 bases shorter and J is 5 bases shorter, with 17 bases between their ends. The germline V gene (reference sequence) yields LNHNV for CDR1 and YYDKDF for CDR2. The chain uses TRBV15 and TRBJ2-7, with the D gene too uncertain to name. This receptor was taken from a man aged 30-40 years who had recovered from COVID-19. The specimen was PBMCs or T cells enriched from blood (not recorded which). CDR3 protein: CATSRVTLGDDEQYF. The sequenced DNA: TGTGCCACCAGCAGGGTGACCCTTGGAGATGACGAGCAGTACTTC.